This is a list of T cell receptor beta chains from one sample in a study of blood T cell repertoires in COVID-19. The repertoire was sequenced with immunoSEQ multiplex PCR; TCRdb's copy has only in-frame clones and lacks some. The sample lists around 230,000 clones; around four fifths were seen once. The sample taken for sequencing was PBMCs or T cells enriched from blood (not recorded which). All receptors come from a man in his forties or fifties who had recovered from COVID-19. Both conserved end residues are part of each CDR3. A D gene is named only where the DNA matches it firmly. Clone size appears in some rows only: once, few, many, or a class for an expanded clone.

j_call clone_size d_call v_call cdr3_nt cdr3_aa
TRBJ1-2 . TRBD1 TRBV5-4 TGTGCCAGCAGCGTTGGACAGGAATACTCTAACTATGGCTACACCTTC CASSVGQEYSNYGYTF
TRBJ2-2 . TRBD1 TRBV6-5 TGTGCCAGCAGAAACCGACAGGGGTTCGCCGGGGAGCTGTTTTTT CASRNRQGFAGELFF
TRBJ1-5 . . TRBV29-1 TGCAGCGTCGTAGACAGCGTGAATCAGCCCCAGCATTTT CSVVDSVNQPQHF
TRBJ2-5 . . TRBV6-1 TGTGCCAGCAGTGAATGGGCGGGATGGCAAGAGACCCAGTACTTC CASSEWAGWQETQYF
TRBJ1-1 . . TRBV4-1 TGCGCCAGCAGCATACCGGACAGACCCTTTGAAGCTTTCTTT CASSIPDRPFEAFF
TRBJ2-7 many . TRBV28 TGTGCCAGCAGCGCCGGAGGATCCCCTTCCTACGAGCAGTACTTC CASSAGGSPSYEQYF
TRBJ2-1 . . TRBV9 TGTGCCAGCAGCAAAGAGCGGACCCTCTACAATGAGCAGTTCTTC CASSKERTLYNEQFF
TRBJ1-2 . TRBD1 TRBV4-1 TGCGCCAGCAGCCAACCCAGGGGGGACTATGGCTACACCTTC CASSQPRGDYGYTF
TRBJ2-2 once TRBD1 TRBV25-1 TGTGCCAGCAGTTTTTACAGGGGGGCCGGGGAGCTGTTTTTT CASSFYRGAGELFF
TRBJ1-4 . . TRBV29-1 TGCAGCGTCCGGACCGGGACAATCAATGAAAAACTGTTTTTT CSVRTGTINEKLFF
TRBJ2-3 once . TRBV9 TGTGCCAGCAGCGCACTAGCAGCAAGCACAGATACGCAGTATTTT CASSALAASTDTQYF
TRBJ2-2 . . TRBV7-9 TGTGCCAGCAGCTTAGCCAGATCAACGAACACCGGGGAGCTGTTTTTT CASSLARSTNTGELFF
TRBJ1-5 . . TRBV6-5 TGTGCCACCCATTCTGGACTATCATATCAGCCCCAGCATTTT CATHSGLSYQPQHF
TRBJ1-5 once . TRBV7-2 TGTGCCAGCAGCTTAGCCCAAGAGGGAAATCAGCCCCAGCATTTT CASSLAQEGNQPQHF
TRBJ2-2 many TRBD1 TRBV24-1 TGTGCCACCAGTGATACCCCGGGACAGGGGGCCGGCACCGGGGAGCTGTTTTTT CATSDTPGQGAGTGELFF
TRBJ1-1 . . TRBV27 TGTGCCAGCAGCTGGACTGGGAACACTGAAGCTTTCTTT CASSWTGNTEAFF
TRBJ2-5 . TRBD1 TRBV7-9 TGTGCCAGCAGCCCGGACAGGCGAGAGACCCAGTACTTC CASSPDRRETQYF
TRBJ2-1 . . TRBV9 TGTGCCAGCAGCGTAGCAGGTGGGTCCTACAATGAGCAGTTCTTC CASSVAGGSYNEQFF
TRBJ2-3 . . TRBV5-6 TGTGCCAGCAGTTTCGGGACACTCACAGATACGCAGTATTTT CASSFGTLTDTQYF
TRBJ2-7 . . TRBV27 TGTGCCAGCAGTTTTGTCCCGGCGTCTAGGTACGAGCAGTACTTC CASSFVPASRYEQYF
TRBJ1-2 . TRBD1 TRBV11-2 TGTGCCAGCAGCTCCGACAGGGTGGGCGGCTACACCTTC CASSSDRVGGYTF
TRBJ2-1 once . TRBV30 TGTGCCTGGAGTGTATCATTCCAGAAAGAGTTCTTC CAWSVSFQKEFF
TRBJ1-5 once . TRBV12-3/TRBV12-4 TGTGCCAGCAGTTCCCAGTGGAATCAGCCCCAGCATTTT CASSSQWNQPQHF
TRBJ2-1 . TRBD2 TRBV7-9 TGTGCCAGCAGCTTAGGTAGCGGGGGTTACAATGAGCAGTTCTTC CASSLGSGGYNEQFF
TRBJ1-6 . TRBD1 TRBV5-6 TGTGCCAGCAGAATCCGGGACAGTTCGAATTCACCCCTCCACTTT CASRIRDSSNSPLHF
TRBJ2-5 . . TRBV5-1 TGCGCCAGCAGCCGGGCGGTGACAGTCCAAGAGACCCAGTACTTC CASSRAVTVQETQYF
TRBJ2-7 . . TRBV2 TGTGCCAGCAGTGATCCAGAGGGGGCCTACGAGCAGTACTTC CASSDPEGAYEQYF
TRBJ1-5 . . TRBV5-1 TGCGCCAGCAGCTTGGGACAGAACAATCAGCCCCAGCATTTT CASSLGQNNQPQHF
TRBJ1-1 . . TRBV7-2 TGTGCCAGCAGCCGGGGACAGAACACTGAAGCTTTCTTT CASSRGQNTEAFF
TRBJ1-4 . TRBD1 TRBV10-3 TGTGCCATCAGCCGATCGGACAGGGGTGGTGAAAAACTGTTTTTT CAISRSDRGGEKLFF
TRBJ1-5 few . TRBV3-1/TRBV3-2 TGTGCCAGCAGCCAGCACGAGGGGGTAGGTCAGCCCCAGCATTTT CASSQHEGVGQPQHF
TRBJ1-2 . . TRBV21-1 TGTGCCAGCACCGCCGGGTTCTATGGCTACACCTTC CASTAGFYGYTF
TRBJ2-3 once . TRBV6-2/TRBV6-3 TGTGCCAGCAGTTACTCGTCGTGGGGGGTGAGCACAGATACGCAGTATTTT CASSYSSWGVSTDTQYF
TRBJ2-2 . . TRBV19 TGTGCCAGTAGTTCAGGGGAGTTGTACACCGGGGAGCTGTTTTTT CASSSGELYTGELFF
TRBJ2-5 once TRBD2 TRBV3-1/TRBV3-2 TGTGCCAGCAGCCAAGATACCCCCTGGAGCGGGATAGGGGAGACCCAGTACTTC CASSQDTPWSGIGETQYF
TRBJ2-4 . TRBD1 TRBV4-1 TGCGCCAGCAGCCAGGGCCGGGACAGGGGGATTCAGTACTTC CASSQGRDRGIQYF
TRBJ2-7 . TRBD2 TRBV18 TGTGCCAGCTCACTGACGGGACTAGCGGGAGGTGGTGAGTACGAGCAGTACTTC CASSLTGLAGGGEYEQYF
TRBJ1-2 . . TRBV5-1 TGCGCCAGCAGCCCCCGACAGGAGACTAACTATGGCTACACCTTC CASSPRQETNYGYTF
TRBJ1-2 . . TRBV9 TGTGCCAGCTCACCGCGGGACCTTGGCGGCTACACCTTC CASSPRDLGGYTF
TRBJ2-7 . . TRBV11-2 TGTGCCAGCAGCTTAGAGGGCGGGCATACCTACGAGCAGTACTTC CASSLEGGHTYEQYF
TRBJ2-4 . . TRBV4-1 TGCGCCAGCAGCCAGATCAGGGGAGAGAACATTCAGTACTTC CASSQIRGENIQYF
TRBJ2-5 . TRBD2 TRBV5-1 TGCGCCAGCAGCTTGGCCAATCGGGCTAGCGGAGAGACCCAGTACTTC CASSLANRASGETQYF
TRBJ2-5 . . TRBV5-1 TGCGCCAGTAGTCCCCGGCAGGGACAAGAGACCCAGTACTTC CASSPRQGQETQYF
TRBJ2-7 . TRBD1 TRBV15 TGTGCCACCAGCAGAGGGACAGGGGGCTACGAGCAGTACTTC CATSRGTGGYEQYF
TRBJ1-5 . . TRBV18 TGTGCCAGCTCACCACTAGGAGGAGTTAGCAATCAGCCCCAGCATTTT CASSPLGGVSNQPQHF
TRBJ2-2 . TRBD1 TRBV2 TGTGCCAGCAAATCAGGGACAGGGGGGTCCGGGGAGCTGTTTTTT CASKSGTGGSGELFF
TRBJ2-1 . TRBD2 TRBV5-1 TGCGCCAGCAGCACCCTAGCGGGGACACCCAATGAGCAGTTCTTC CASSTLAGTPNEQFF
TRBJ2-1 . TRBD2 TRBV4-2 TGTGCCAGCAGCCAAGAGTTAGCGGGGACAAGGGGGGATGAGCAGTTCTTC CASSQELAGTRGDEQFF
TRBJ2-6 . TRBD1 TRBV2 TGTGCCAGCAGGGACAGGGGAGCTGGGGCCAACGTCCTGACTTTC CASRDRGAGANVLTF
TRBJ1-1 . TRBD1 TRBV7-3 TGTGCCAGCAGCTTAGCGGGACAGGGGACTGAAGCTTTCTTT CASSLAGQGTEAFF
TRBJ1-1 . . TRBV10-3 TGTGCCACGGGCGACCAGACTAAGAACACTGAAGCTTTCTTT CATGDQTKNTEAFF
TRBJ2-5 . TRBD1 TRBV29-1 TGCAGCGGGGGACAGGGGGGGACCCAGTACTTC CSGGQGGTQYF
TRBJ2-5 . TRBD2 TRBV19 TGTGCCAGTAGTATTACGGCGGGAGGCGGGGAGACCCAGTACTTC CASSITAGGGETQYF
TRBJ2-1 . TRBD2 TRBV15 TGTGCCACCAGCAGAGGATTAGTAGCGGGGGGTGGGGAGCAGTTCTTC CATSRGLVAGGGEQFF